A selection of T cell receptor beta chains follows, all from one sample in a study of brain T cells in children with intractable seizures. Using immunoSEQ multiplex PCR, the repertoire was profiled, and TCRdb retains in-frame clones only, with some absent. The sample carries approximately 330,000 clones, 93% recorded once. The sample here was peripheral blood, taken around 5 months after surgery. These receptor sequences come from a boy less than two years old with tuberous sclerosis and intractable seizures. Each CDR3 is given with its conserved first and last residue. Fields, in order: J gene, V gene, CDR3 protein.

j_call: TRBJ1-2; v_call: TRBV19; cdr3_aa: CASSLRGAGAYGYTF
j_call: TRBJ2-2; v_call: TRBV19; cdr3_aa: CASRGLYINTGELFF
j_call: TRBJ1-1; v_call: TRBV10-1; cdr3_aa: CASSESGERGSTEAFF
j_call: TRBJ2-3; v_call: TRBV28; cdr3_aa: CASSSNPGLVSDTQYF
j_call: TRBJ2-1; v_call: TRBV11-2; cdr3_aa: CASSLREGRSNEQFF
j_call: TRBJ2-3; v_call: TRBV4-1; cdr3_aa: CASSRYQADTQYF
j_call: TRBJ2-1; v_call: TRBV5-1; cdr3_aa: CASSLGLPSGYNEQFF
j_call: TRBJ1-1; v_call: TRBV3-1/TRBV3-2; cdr3_aa: CASSQVSGGPMNTEAFF
j_call: TRBJ1-2; v_call: TRBV5-8; cdr3_aa: CASSLQWVSANYGYTF
j_call: TRBJ1-4; v_call: TRBV5-1; cdr3_aa: CASSFQSNEKLFF
j_call: TRBJ1-6; v_call: TRBV6-6; cdr3_aa: CASSYIRGPNSPLHF
j_call: TRBJ1-1; v_call: TRBV30; cdr3_aa: CAWSFGSLMNTEAFF
j_call: TRBJ2-7; v_call: TRBV5-1; cdr3_aa: CASSFPGQGNDEQYF
j_call: TRBJ2-1; v_call: TRBV11-2; cdr3_aa: CASSSNSGVLDNEQFF
j_call: TRBJ2-3; v_call: TRBV9; cdr3_aa: CASSVEPASDTDTQYF
j_call: TRBJ1-2; v_call: TRBV5-1; cdr3_aa: CASSEGGFNYGYTF
j_call: TRBJ2-3; v_call: TRBV10-3; cdr3_aa: CAISRKDTQYF
j_call: TRBJ1-2; v_call: TRBV6-5; cdr3_aa: CASSYSRRHGYTF
j_call: TRBJ1-2; v_call: TRBV7-9; cdr3_aa: CASSWTTELANYGYTF
j_call: TRBJ1-1; v_call: TRBV2; cdr3_aa: CASSVEGVNTEAFF
j_call: TRBJ2-1; v_call: TRBV29-1; cdr3_aa: CSVRTGASYNEQFF
j_call: TRBJ2-6; v_call: TRBV28; cdr3_aa: CASSPADRGNSGANVLTF
j_call: TRBJ1-1; v_call: TRBV10-3; cdr3_aa: CAISGETGRTEAFF
j_call: TRBJ2-3; v_call: TRBV2; cdr3_aa: CASSDPSGVTDTQYF
j_call: TRBJ2-3; v_call: TRBV30; cdr3_aa: CAWSADRYTDTQYF